Shown below are 30 T cell receptor beta chains from a single sample sequenced in a study of blood T cell dynamics during melanoma immunotherapy (TCRdb year 2020). The time point label here, explained by the study, means: week 3, after first cycle of checkpoint inhibitor. Library preparation was by the immunoSEQ multiplex PCR assay. TCRdb took this table from immuneACCESS and kept in-frame rearrangements with V and J called. Such tables lack part of the clones; where checked against another copy, unresolved V genes explain under half of the gap, and the rest is unexplained. Within this sample are about 19,000 clones, with nearly 90% of them counted one time only. The ten largest make up about 7.5% of the sample. Sequenced material: blood, taken from a patient treated with checkpoint blockade. Source of these receptors: a human donor with melanoma.

The V and J genes are TRBV2 and TRBJ1-3; no firm D call. This CDR3 contains 13 residues. V was pared by 7 bases and J by 1 base, with 8 bases between. Per germline, CDR1 SNHLY and CDR2 FYNNEI. Written as DNA, the CDR3 is TGTGCCAGCAAGCCCAGGTCTGGAAACACCATATATTTT. This codes for CASKPRSGNTIYF.

V gene TRBV7-2 combines with J gene TRBJ1-4; D is unclear. The CDR3 loop spans 12 amino acids. CDR1 is SGHTA, CDR2 FQGNSA, per germline. Trimming left V 1 base short and J 12 bases short, with 9 bases between. The CDR3 is CASSLGSGQLFF. CDR3 bases: TGTGCCAGCAGCTTAGGGTCTGGCCAACTGTTTTTT. Full variable domain (remainder filled in from reference TRBV7-2 and TRBJ1-4): GAGVSQSPSNKVTEKGKDVELRCDPISGHTALYWYRQSLGQGLEFLIYFQGNSAPDKSGLPSDRFSAERTGGSVSTLTIQRTQQEDSAVYLCASSLGSGQLFFGSGTQLSVL.

The chain links TRBV4-1 to TRBJ1-2; TRBD1 matches at 9 bases. The CDR3 extends over 14 amino acids. The germline CDR1 and CDR2 sequences are MGHRA and YSYEKL. J lost 9 bases, V lost 4 bases, and 9 bases had no gene match. The chain's CDR3 is CASSPDRDRASYTF. For the CDR3, the DNA is TGCGCCAGCAGCCCAGACCGGGACAGGGCTAGCTACACCTTC.

CDR3 protein: CASSQLNDRNEQFF. The CDR3, as DNA: TGTGCCAGCAGCCAGCTGAACGACCGCAATGAGCAGTTCTTC. The gene calls are TRBV14 and TRBJ2-1, with D hard to call. Germline values: CDR1 SGHDN, CDR2 FVKESK. V gave up 3 bases and J gave up 6 bases, with 12 bases separating them. The CDR3 runs to 14 residues. The full variable domain, in which reference TRBV14 and TRBJ2-1 provide the parts outside the CDR3, is EAGVTQFPSHSVIEKGQTVTLRCDPISGHDNLYWYRRVMGKEIKFLLHFVKESKQDESGMPNNRFLAERTGGTYSTLKVQPAELEDSGVYFCASSQLNDRNEQFFGPGTRLTVL.

The chain recombines TRBV10-2 with TRBJ2-5, with TRBD1 identical over 7 bases. Germline CDR1 WSHSY, CDR2 SAAADI. CDR3 length equals 15 residues. Trimming cost V 2 bases and J 5 bases; bases outside gene matches: 8. CDR3 in DNA: TGCGCCAGCAGTGAGCAGGGACAGCCCGGGGAGACCCAGTACTTC. It specifies CASSEQGQPGETQYF.

The rearrangement uses TRBV15 and TRBJ1-1, with D possibly being TRBD1 (6 bases). This CDR3 is built from 13 residues. V was trimmed by 8 bases and J by 0 bases, leaving 10 bases between them. Germline V gives CDR1 LNHNV, CDR2 YYDKDF (reference sequence). The CDR3 DNA reads as TGTGCCACCGGACAGTACATGAACACTGAAGCTTTCTTT. It yields the protein CATGQYMNTEAFF.

The chain is built from TRBV11-2 and TRBJ2-1; TRBD1 matches at 10 bases. The germline CDR1 and CDR2 sequences are SGHAT and FQNNGV. The CDR3 covers 14 residues. J was trimmed by 3 bases and V by 7 bases; bases with no gene match: 3. The CDR3 DNA sequence: TGTGCCAGCATCGGACAGGGGGGCTACAATGAGCAGTTCTTC. Protein product: CASIGQGGYNEQFF.

This sequence joins TRBV4-1 and TRBJ2-7, with 7 bases matching TRBD1. Germline CDR1 is MGHRA and CDR2 is YSYEKL. The V segment lost 1 base and the J segment 4 bases; nucleotides outside the gene matches: 13. The CDR3 sequence is 17 residues long. For the CDR3, the DNA is TGCGCCAGCAGCCAAGCCTTAAGGGACAGAGGGGGATACGAGCAGTACTTC. Protein sequence: CASSQALRDRGGYEQYF.

The chain recombines TRBV9 with TRBJ2-1; D unresolved. Germline V lookup: CDR1 SGDLS, CDR2 YYNGEE. The V and J ends lost 4 bases and 6 bases respectively, with 11 bases between them. CDR3 size: 13 residues. The CDR3: CASSPDSVNEQFF. The CDR3 DNA reads TGTGCCAGCAGCCCCGACTCCGTCAATGAGCAGTTCTTC.

The chain recombines TRBV7-9 with TRBJ2-5, with a tentative D call TRBD1 (6 bases). CDR1 SEHNR and CDR2 FQNEAQ come from the germline V gene (reference sequence). The V end was cut by 1 base, the J end by 2 bases, with 11 bases between. The CDR3 sequence is 15 residues long. CDR3 amino acids: CASSLGTVYQETQYF. CDR3 DNA sequence: TGTGCCAGCAGCTTAGGGACAGTCTATCAAGAGACCCAGTACTTC.

The gene calls are TRBV6-1 and TRBJ2-7, with D tentatively TRBD1 (6 bases). Germline CDR1 reads MNHNS; CDR2 reads SASEGT. Between the trimmed V and J ends, which lost 2 bases and 5 bases, there was a span of 13 bases. CDR3 size: 14 residues. The CDR3 is CASSEIFQGNEQYF. The CDR3 DNA sequence: TGTGCCAGCAGTGAAATCTTCCAGGGGAACGAGCAGTACTTC.

This sequence joins TRBV6-6 and TRBJ1-1, with unresolved D. This CDR3 region has 13 residues. Trimming removed 7 bases from V and 0 bases from J, with 9 bases in between. The germline V gene encodes CDR1 MNHNY and CDR2 SVGAGI (reference sequence). In DNA, the CDR3 is TGTGCCAGCAACGTTCGGGTGAACACTGAAGCTTTCTTT. The encoded protein is CASNVRVNTEAFF.

The genes are TRBV5-4 and TRBJ2-1; TRBD2 aligns across 13 bases. The CDR3 consists of 15 residues. Germline values: CDR1 SGHNT, CDR2 YYREEE (reference sequence). The trim removed 2 bases at V and 7 bases at J, leaving 3 bases unmatched. The CDR3, as DNA: TGTGCCAGCAGCTTAACACTAGCGGGAGGGAATGAGCAGTTCTTC. The encoded protein is CASSLTLAGGNEQFF.

The chain recombines TRBV27 with TRBJ1-1; D remains unclear. The V gene lost 3 bases and the J gene lost 5 bases, with 10 bases spanning the gap. CDR3 size: 13 residues. The germline V gene has CDR1 MNHEY and CDR2 SMNVEV (reference sequence). The CDR3 sequence: CASSFTSGTEAFF. In nucleotides, the CDR3 is TGTGCCAGCAGTTTCACGTCGGGAACTGAAGCTTTCTTT.

This chain uses TRBV19 with TRBJ1-4, with no clear D. The germline V gene has CDR1 LNHDA and CDR2 SQIVND (reference sequence). Deletions cut 2 bases from V and 6 bases from J, with 7 bases between. The CDR3 contains 13 residues. As DNA, the CDR3 is TGTGCCAGTAGTATATCCCGAGATGAAAAACTGTTTTTT. This codes for CASSISRDEKLFF.

The DNA for the CDR3 is TGCGCCAGCAGCCCCGTGGGGTCCGAGCAGTACTTC. Encoded protein: CASSPVGSEQYF. The chain has TRBV5-1 and TRBJ2-7; D uncertain. Germline loops: CDR1 SGHRS, CDR2 YFSETQ. V was clipped by 4 bases and J by 6 bases, with 11 bases between them. CDR3 length: 12 amino acids.

The chain uses TRBV30 and TRBJ2-3, with TRBD1 identical over 8 bases. Trimming took 2 bases from V and 5 from J; bases not matched to a gene: 3. This CDR3 contains 13 residues. The germline V gene encodes CDR1 GTSNPN and CDR2 SVGIG (reference sequence). The CDR3, as DNA: TGTGCCTGGAGTATTGACAGGGGAGATACGCAGTATTTT. It translates to CAWSIDRGDTQYF.

V and J are TRBV19 and TRBJ1-6; no firm D call. The CDR3 has 13 residues. The germline V gene has CDR1 LNHDA and CDR2 SQIVND (reference sequence). Trimming cost V 5 bases and J 6 bases, with 8 bases left between them. CDR3 sequence (DNA): TGTGCCAGTAGTTTCGCGCTTAATTCACCCCTCCACTTT. It specifies CASSFALNSPLHF.

The chain joins TRBV4-2 to TRBJ1-5, with D uncertain. CDR3 length: 18 amino acids. V was pared by 7 bases and J by 0 bases, with 22 bases between. Germline CDR1 reads LGHNA; CDR2 reads YNFKEQ. The CDR3 sequence: CASNEPWPQRISNQPQHF. Written as DNA, the CDR3 is TGTGCCAGCAATGAACCGTGGCCTCAACGAATTAGCAATCAGCCCCAGCATTTT.

The chain carries TRBV6-6 and TRBJ2-3; D is undetermined. Trimming shortened V by 0 bases and J by 6 bases, and 7 bases separated the two germline ends. Germline CDR1 is MNHNY and CDR2 is SVGAGI (reference sequence). CDR3 length equals 13 residues. The CDR3 bases are TGTGCCAGCAGTTACTCAGCGCTCGATACGCAGTATTTT. As protein: CASSYSALDTQYF.

J is TRBJ1-1 and V is TRBV5-1; TRBD1 aligns across 7 bases. V lost 4 bases, J lost 8 bases, and 8 bases stayed unmatched. Germline-derived CDR1 and CDR2 are SGHRS and YFSETQ. The CDR3 is 13 amino acids. The CDR3 DNA reads TGCGCCAGCAGCATGACAGGGATAGGAGAAGCTTTCTTT. It codes for CASSMTGIGEAFF.

The genes are TRBV28 and TRBJ2-1; unclear D gene. From germline, CDR1 is MDHEN and CDR2 SYDVKM. The CDR3 has 13 amino acids. The V and J ends lost 2 bases and 7 bases respectively, with 9 bases between them. The CDR3 region has the DNA TGTGCCAGCAGTTTAATACAGCTGAATGAGCAGTTCTTC. Amino acids: CASSLIQLNEQFF.

The CDR3, as DNA: TGTGCCACCACCGGGACAGGGAACTCCTACGAGCAGTACTTC. It encodes CATTGTGNSYEQYF. The chain carries TRBV28 and TRBJ2-7; 9 nucleotides align to TRBD1. Germline CDR1 MDHEN, CDR2 SYDVKM. The CDR3 has 14 residues. V was clipped by 10 bases and J by 0 bases; unmatched bases: 7.

The count of this clone is one. V and J are TRBV28 and TRBJ1-5, with 7 positions matching TRBD1. Germline values: CDR1 MDHEN, CDR2 SYDVKM. This CDR3 is 16 amino acids long. V lost 2 bases, J lost 2 bases, and 6 bases stayed unmatched. For the CDR3, the DNA is TGTGCCAGCAGTTTAGAGACAGGGATGGGCAATCAGCCCCAGCATTTT. Protein sequence: CASSLETGMGNQPQHF.

The rearrangement joins TRBV1 to TRBJ1-5; the D call in the table, TRBD1, was not verified against the DNA. TRBV1 is labeled a pseudogene. CDR3 length equals 15 residues. CDR3 nucleotide sequence: TGCACCAGCAGCCGGAAGCTTCGTACAGAACAGCCCCAGCATTTT. The encoded protein is CTSSRKLRTEQPQHF.

The CDR3 DNA sequence: TGTGCCAGCAGGGACAGGGGTTTTTTGAACACTGAAGCTTTCTTT. It encodes CASRDRGFLNTEAFF. This chain joins TRBV2 and TRBJ1-1; 9 bases are shared with TRBD1. Germline V CDR1 and CDR2: SNHLY, FYNNEI. Unmatched junction bases numbered 5, after V lost 6 bases and J lost 0 bases. The CDR3 sequence is 15 residues long.

This clone showed up just a few times. The chain uses TRBV28 and TRBJ1-4; 7 nucleotides agree with TRBD1. CDR3 length equals 12 residues. V was clipped by 7 bases and J by 7 bases; unmatched bases: 3. The germline V gene has CDR1 MDHEN and CDR2 SYDVKM. The CDR3 loop reads CASIRGLEKLFF. The CDR3 DNA is TGTGCCAGCATTAGGGGGCTTGAAAAACTGTTTTTT.

This clone was recorded once. V and J are TRBV7-9 and TRBJ2-1, with D possibly being TRBD1 (6 bases). Trimming pared 2 bases from V and 15 bases from J, leaving 14 bases between. The CDR3 has 12 residues. CDR1 is SEHNR, CDR2 FQNEAQ, per germline (reference sequence). CDR3 region: CASSLQLRGWFF. CDR3 coding DNA: TGTGCCAGCAGCTTACAATTGAGGGGGTGGTTCTTC.

The genes are TRBV19 and TRBJ2-5, with 7 bases lining up with TRBD1. The J call may be incorrect, as the DNA end agrees better with TRBJ2-7. The V gene's germline CDR1 is LNHDA and CDR2 SQIVND (reference sequence). This CDR3 contains 13 residues. CDR3 sequence (DNA): TGTGCCACCAGCCTGACAGGGTTGTACGAGCAGTACTTC. The encoded protein is CATSLTGLYEQYF.

The rearrangement uses TRBV29-1 and TRBJ1-1; D call uncertain. The CDR3 length is 11 residues. Germline CDR1 is SQVTM and CDR2 is ANQGSEA. Trimming took 4 bases from V and 3 from J, leaving 6 bases between them. This CDR3 is CSVGTYTEAFF. The CDR3 region has the DNA TGCAGCGTTGGTACGTACACTGAAGCTTTCTTT.